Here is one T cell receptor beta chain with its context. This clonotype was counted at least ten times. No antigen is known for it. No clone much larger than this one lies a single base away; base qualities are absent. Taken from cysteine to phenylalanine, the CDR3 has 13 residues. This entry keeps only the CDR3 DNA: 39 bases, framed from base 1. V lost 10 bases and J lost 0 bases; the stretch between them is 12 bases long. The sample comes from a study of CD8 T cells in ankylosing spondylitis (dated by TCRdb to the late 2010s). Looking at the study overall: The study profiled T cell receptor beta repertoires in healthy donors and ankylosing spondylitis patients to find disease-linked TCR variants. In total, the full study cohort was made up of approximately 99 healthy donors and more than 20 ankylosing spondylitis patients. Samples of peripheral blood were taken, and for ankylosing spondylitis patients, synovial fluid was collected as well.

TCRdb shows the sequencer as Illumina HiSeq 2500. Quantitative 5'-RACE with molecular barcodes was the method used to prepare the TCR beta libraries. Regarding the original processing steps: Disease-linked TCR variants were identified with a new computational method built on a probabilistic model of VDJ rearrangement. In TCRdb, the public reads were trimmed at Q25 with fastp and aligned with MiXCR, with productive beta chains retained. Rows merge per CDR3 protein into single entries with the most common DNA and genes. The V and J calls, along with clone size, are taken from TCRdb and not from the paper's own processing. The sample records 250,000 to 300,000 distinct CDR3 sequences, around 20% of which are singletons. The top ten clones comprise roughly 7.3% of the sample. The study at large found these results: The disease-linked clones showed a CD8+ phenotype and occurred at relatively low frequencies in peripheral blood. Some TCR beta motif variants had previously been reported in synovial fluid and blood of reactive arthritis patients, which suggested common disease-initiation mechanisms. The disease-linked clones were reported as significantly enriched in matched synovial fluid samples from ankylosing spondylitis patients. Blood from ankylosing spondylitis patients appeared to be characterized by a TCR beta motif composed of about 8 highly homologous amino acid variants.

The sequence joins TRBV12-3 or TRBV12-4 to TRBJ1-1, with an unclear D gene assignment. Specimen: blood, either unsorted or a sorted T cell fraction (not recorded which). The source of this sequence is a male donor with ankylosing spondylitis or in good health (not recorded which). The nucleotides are TGTGCCACCCAGACGCATATGAACACTGAAGCTTTCTTT. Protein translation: CATQTHMNTEAFF.